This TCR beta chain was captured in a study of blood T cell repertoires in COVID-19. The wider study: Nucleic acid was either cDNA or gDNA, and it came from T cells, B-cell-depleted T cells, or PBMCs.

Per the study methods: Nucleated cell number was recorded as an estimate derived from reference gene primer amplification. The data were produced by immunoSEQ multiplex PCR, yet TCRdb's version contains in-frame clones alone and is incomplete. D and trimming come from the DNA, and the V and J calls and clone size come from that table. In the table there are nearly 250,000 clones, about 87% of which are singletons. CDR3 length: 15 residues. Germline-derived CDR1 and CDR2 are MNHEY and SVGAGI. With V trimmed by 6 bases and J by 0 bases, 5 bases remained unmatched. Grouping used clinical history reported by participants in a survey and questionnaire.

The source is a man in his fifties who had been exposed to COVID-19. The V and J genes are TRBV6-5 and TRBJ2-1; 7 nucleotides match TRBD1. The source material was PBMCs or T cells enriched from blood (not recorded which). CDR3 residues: CASSSWDSSYNEQFF. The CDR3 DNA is TGTGCCAGCAGCTCTTGGGACAGCTCCTACAATGAGCAGTTCTTC.